This TCR beta chain derives from a study of Ad26.COV2.S vaccination and SARS-CoV-2 variants. Treatment given: some 20 received Ad26.COV2.S at low or high dose, single or two shots; several received placebo; per-sample allocation not given. Material that was analyzed had been drawn on day 63 after the first vaccine or placebo injection. The CDR3 runs to 15 residues. CDR1 is SGHAT, CDR2 FQNNGV, per germline. Trimming cost V 5 bases and J 5 bases, with 15 bases left between them. Generated by immunoSEQ multiplex PCR, the TCRdb table keeps only in-frame clones and is missing some. The profile shows around 300,000 clones, roughly 90% of them singletons.

This specimen consisted of peripheral blood, obtained in a trial of Ad26.COV2.S vaccine versus placebo. This receptor was identified in a person between 18 and 65 years old who received the Ad26.COV2.S COVID-19 vaccine or a placebo. The chain links TRBV11-2 to TRBJ1-4; the D gene is possibly TRBD1 (6 bases). CDR3 nucleotides: TGTGCCAGCAGCAACCCAGGGGTCCCGAATGAAAAACTGTTTTTT. Protein: CASSNPGVPNEKLFF.